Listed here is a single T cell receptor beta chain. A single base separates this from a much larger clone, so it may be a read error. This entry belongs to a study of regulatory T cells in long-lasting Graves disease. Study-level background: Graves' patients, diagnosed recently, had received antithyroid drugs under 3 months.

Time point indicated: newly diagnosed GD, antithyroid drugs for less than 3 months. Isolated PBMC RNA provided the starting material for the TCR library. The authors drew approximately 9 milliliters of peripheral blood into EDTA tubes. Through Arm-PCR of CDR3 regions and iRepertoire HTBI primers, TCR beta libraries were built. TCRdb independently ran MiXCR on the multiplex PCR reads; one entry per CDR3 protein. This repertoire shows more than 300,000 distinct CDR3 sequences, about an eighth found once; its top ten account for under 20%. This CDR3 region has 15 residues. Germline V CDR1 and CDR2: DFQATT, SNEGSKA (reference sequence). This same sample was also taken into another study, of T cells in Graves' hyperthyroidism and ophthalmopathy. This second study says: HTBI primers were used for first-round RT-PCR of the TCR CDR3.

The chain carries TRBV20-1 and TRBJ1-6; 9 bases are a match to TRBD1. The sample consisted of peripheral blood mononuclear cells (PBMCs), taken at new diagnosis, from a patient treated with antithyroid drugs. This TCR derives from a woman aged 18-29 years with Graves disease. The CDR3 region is CSAVSKQGANPPLHF. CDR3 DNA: TGCAGTGCAGTCTCCAAACAGGGGGCTAATCCACCCCTCCACTTT.